A selection of T cell receptor beta chains follows, all from one sample in a study of T-cell memory formation after mild COVID-19. TCRdb recomputed calls from the 5' RACE reads with MiXCR, one row per CDR3 protein. The sample records about 210,000 distinct CDR3 sequences, around 25% being singletons. Sequenced: PBMCs or a T cell subset sorted from them (not recorded which). The receptors originated from an adult woman who had mild COVID-19 (a few samples of this study predate the infection). Cell type and time point are not known. Both conserved end residues are trimmed from each CDR3. Fields, in order: CDR3 protein, clone size, V gene, J gene. Size is omitted from some rows. Given values are once, few, many or a class for expanded clones.

CDR3aa: ASSITELNQPQH
abundance: once
v_gene: TRBV5-5
j_gene: TRBJ1-5

CDR3aa: AWSVGSGSYEQY
abundance: -
v_gene: TRBV30
j_gene: TRBJ2-7

CDR3aa: ATSDPGTQETQY
abundance: -
v_gene: TRBV24-1
j_gene: TRBJ2-5

CDR3aa: ASSLGFGVSTDTQY
abundance: -
v_gene: TRBV5-6
j_gene: TRBJ2-3

CDR3aa: ASSEPGRSVEETQY
abundance: -
v_gene: TRBV12-3/TRBV12-4
j_gene: TRBJ2-5

CDR3aa: ASSGRDRGPAGELF
abundance: -
v_gene: TRBV9
j_gene: TRBJ2-2

CDR3aa: ASSLKVDTGELF
abundance: -
v_gene: TRBV7-3
j_gene: TRBJ2-2

CDR3aa: ASSPGTGLSAEAF
abundance: few
v_gene: TRBV18
j_gene: TRBJ1-1

CDR3aa: ASTLAGAYEQY
abundance: -
v_gene: TRBV25-1
j_gene: TRBJ2-7

CDR3aa: SASRDRGHNEQF
abundance: few
v_gene: TRBV20-1
j_gene: TRBJ2-1

CDR3aa: ASSATSGYLNEQF
abundance: -
v_gene: TRBV6-1
j_gene: TRBJ2-1

CDR3aa: SVVRAVTYEQY
abundance: -
v_gene: TRBV29-1
j_gene: TRBJ2-7

CDR3aa: ASSRGDTQY
abundance: few
v_gene: TRBV6-6
j_gene: TRBJ2-3

CDR3aa: ASSRTGSSYNEQF
abundance: -
v_gene: TRBV12-3/TRBV12-4
j_gene: TRBJ2-1

CDR3aa: ASRPTRWGIVETQY
abundance: -
v_gene: TRBV12-3/TRBV12-4
j_gene: TRBJ2-5

CDR3aa: SARALGGSPYEQY
abundance: few
v_gene: TRBV20-1
j_gene: TRBJ2-7

CDR3aa: ASSAAGNGETQY
abundance: -
v_gene: TRBV5-1
j_gene: TRBJ2-5

CDR3aa: ASSSTGNLGIKNIQY
abundance: few
v_gene: TRBV25-1
j_gene: TRBJ2-4

CDR3aa: ASKATGFVKTQY
abundance: many
v_gene: TRBV27
j_gene: TRBJ2-5

CDR3aa: ASSPEGTANEKLF
abundance: -
v_gene: TRBV5-1
j_gene: TRBJ1-4

CDR3aa: ASSEPRQWKETQY
abundance: few
v_gene: TRBV2
j_gene: TRBJ2-5

CDR3aa: ATSDSSRQGGGDQH
abundance: -
v_gene: TRBV24-1
j_gene: TRBJ1-5

CDR3aa: ASRDSRESIKYGYT
abundance: few
v_gene: TRBV19
j_gene: TRBJ1-2

CDR3aa: ASSYITLGSLYEQY
abundance: -
v_gene: TRBV6-6
j_gene: TRBJ2-7

CDR3aa: ASSPDGTGGLTQY
abundance: -
v_gene: TRBV5-1
j_gene: TRBJ2-3

CDR3aa: ASSAGGQGNTEAF
abundance: few
v_gene: TRBV5-1
j_gene: TRBJ1-1

CDR3aa: ASSLLGMGRGEKLF
abundance: -
v_gene: TRBV12-3/TRBV12-4
j_gene: TRBJ1-4

CDR3aa: ASSRGAQYSNQPQH
abundance: few
v_gene: TRBV12-3/TRBV12-4
j_gene: TRBJ1-5

CDR3aa: ASKPYRGGDQETQY
abundance: few
v_gene: TRBV19
j_gene: TRBJ2-5

CDR3aa: ASSEEGQQDEAF
abundance: -
v_gene: TRBV2
j_gene: TRBJ1-1

CDR3aa: ASRGIDGGNGYT
abundance: few
v_gene: TRBV6-5
j_gene: TRBJ1-2

CDR3aa: ASSLGGPGELF
abundance: many
v_gene: TRBV12-3/TRBV12-4
j_gene: TRBJ2-2

CDR3aa: ASSIAGGRAHGEQF
abundance: -
v_gene: TRBV19
j_gene: TRBJ2-1

CDR3aa: ASSPRLENIQY
abundance: -
v_gene: TRBV9
j_gene: TRBJ2-4

CDR3aa: AISDRGDNEQF
abundance: few
v_gene: TRBV10-3
j_gene: TRBJ2-1

CDR3aa: ASSQPRRGFNEQF
abundance: -
v_gene: TRBV14
j_gene: TRBJ2-1

CDR3aa: ASSPPEREKY
abundance: -
v_gene: TRBV18
j_gene: TRBJ2-3

CDR3aa: SAYNLAKNIQY
abundance: -
v_gene: TRBV20-1
j_gene: TRBJ2-4

CDR3aa: SAHRSSGNTIY
abundance: few
v_gene: TRBV29-1
j_gene: TRBJ1-3

CDR3aa: ASSSGSHGYT
abundance: -
v_gene: TRBV3-1
j_gene: TRBJ1-2